This entry is about one T cell receptor (beta chain). Produced via immunoSEQ multiplex PCR; TCRdb's table is partial and in-frame only. The repertoire holds some 300,000 clones, with over 75% as singletons. This entry comes from a study of blood T cell repertoires in COVID-19. CDR1 and CDR2 from the germline V gene are SGHRS and YFSETQ. This CDR3 is built from 19 residues. V shed 4 bases, J shed 0 bases, and the junction held 9 bases outside the gene matches. The sequenced material came from PBMCs or T cells enriched from blood (not recorded which). The sequence derives from a woman in her 30s who had recovered from COVID-19. The chain joins TRBV5-1 to TRBJ2-3; 15 bases are a match to TRBD2. CDR3 amino acids: CASSAGLAGGTPSTDTQYF. The CDR3 nucleotides read TGCGCCAGCAGCGCAGGACTAGCGGGGGGGACCCCTAGCACAGATACGCAGTATTTT.